These 25 T cell receptor beta chains were sequenced from one sample in a study. From the RT-PCR reads, TCRdb called clonotypes with MiXCR, one entry per CDR3 protein. The sample has around 700,000 distinct CDR3 sequences, 13% to 15% seen once. Source material: memory CD4+ T cells from blood. The receptors originated from a female donor in good health, serving as a healthy control.

This clonotype has at least ten counts. The chain carries TRBV7-9 and TRBJ1-5; D is unclear. CDR1 is SEHNR, CDR2 FQNEAQ, per germline (reference sequence). Trimming pared 3 bases from V and 5 bases from J, leaving 8 bases between. The CDR3 spans 13 residues. The CDR3: CASSFYGDQPQHF. CDR3 sequence (DNA): TGTGCCAGCAGCTTTTACGGGGATCAGCCCCAGCATTTT.

This clonotype showed up just a few times. This rearrangement joins TRBV6-1 to TRBJ2-5; 10 positions agree with TRBD2. CDR1 and CDR2 (germline): MNHNS, SASEGT. This CDR3 comprises 16 residues. Trimming cost V 4 bases and J 4 bases; bases outside gene matches: 9. CDR3 sequence: CASSGASGRLGETQYF. CDR3 sequence (DNA): TGTGCCAGCAGTGGGGCTAGCGGGAGACTGGGAGAGACCCAGTACTTC.

The chain employs TRBV6-1 and TRBJ1-2; possibly TRBD1 for D (5 bases). CDR3 length equals 14 residues. The germline V gene has CDR1 MNHNS and CDR2 SASEGT. V was shortened by 3 bases and J by 4 bases, with 12 bases between the two germline ends. CDR3 bases: TGTGCCAGCAGTGAGAATAGGGGATCCTATGGCTACACCTTC. It yields the protein CASSENRGSYGYTF.

The V and J genes are TRBV7-2 and TRBJ1-1, with 7 nucleotides matching TRBD1. This CDR3 comprises 15 residues. After removal of 5 bases from V and 4 bases from J, the junction contained 10 bases not matched to a gene. Per germline, CDR1 SGHTA and CDR2 FQGNSA. As DNA, the CDR3 is TGTGCCAGCAGCCCTCAAAACAGGGGTGGCACTGAAGCTTTCTTT. It translates to CASSPQNRGGTEAFF.

The chain carries TRBV6-2 or TRBV6-3 and TRBJ1-2; D remains ambiguous. V gave up 7 bases and J gave up 1 base, with 13 bases separating them. CDR1 and CDR2 from the germline V gene are MNHEY and SVGEGT. CDR3 length equals 14 residues. CDR3: CASTRAALNYGYTF. The CDR3 region has the DNA TGTGCCAGCACCCGGGCAGCGCTTAACTATGGCTACACCTTC.

This clonotype was detected only a few times. This sequence joins TRBV4-3 and TRBJ2-3; 8 nucleotides line up with TRBD2. The CDR3 runs 17 residues. V was pared by 0 bases and J by 6 bases, with 11 bases of the junction left unmatched. Germline V gene sequence: CDR1 LGHNA, CDR2 YSLEER. This CDR3 is CASSQDSAAGGLDTQYF. The CDR3 nucleotides read TGCGCCAGCAGCCAAGATTCCGCGGCGGGGGGATTGGATACGCAGTATTTT.

This clonotype was picked up a small number of times. This chain joins TRBV9 and TRBJ1-2; TRBD1 matches at 10 bases. The ends lost 3 bases at V and 7 bases at J; junction bases unmatched: 3. The V gene's germline CDR1 is SGDLS and CDR2 YYNGEE. This CDR3 has 13 amino acids. The CDR3 DNA is TGTGCCAGCAGCGACGGACAGGGGGTTGGCTACACCTTC. Its translation: CASSDGQGVGYTF.

The rearrangement joins TRBV20-1 to TRBJ2-7; TRBD1 matches at 10 bases. The CDR3 runs 13 residues. Trimming at V came to 5 bases and at J to 6 bases, leaving 7 bases not matched to a gene. CDR1 DFQATT and CDR2 SNEGSKA come from the germline V gene (reference sequence). CDR3 sequence reads: CSAYDRGRREQYF. The CDR3, as DNA: TGCAGTGCTTACGACAGGGGGCGACGCGAGCAGTACTTC.

The chain links TRBV24-1 to TRBJ1-2; D not certain. Germline lookup yields CDR1 KGHDR and CDR2 SFDVKD. Trimming took off 5 bases at V and 1 base at J, with 7 bases between the two ends. The CDR3 consists of 13 residues. The CDR3 is CATSGWDNYGYTF. The CDR3 DNA is TGTGCCACCAGTGGTTGGGATAACTATGGCTACACCTTC.

This clonotype was observed a handful of times. This chain uses TRBV9 with TRBJ2-7, with unresolved D. The V and J ends lost 3 bases and 6 bases respectively, with 10 bases between them. CDR1 is SGDLS, CDR2 YYNGEE, per germline. This CDR3 is 12 amino acids long. In DNA form, the CDR3 reads TGTGCCAGCAGCGGGCAGGTTGGCGAGCAGTACTTC. Translated, it gives CASSGQVGEQYF. Supplemented by reference TRBV9 and TRBJ2-7, the full variable domain reads DSGVTQTPKHLITATGQRVTLRCSPRSGDLSVYWYQQSLDQGLQFLIQYYNGEERAKGNILERFSAQQFPDLHSELNLSSLELGDSALYFCASSGQVGEQYFGPGTRLTVT.

In this sample, this clonotype turned up many times. The gene calls are TRBV7-2 and TRBJ2-7, with TRBD1 matching over 10 bases. V dropped 5 bases and J dropped 6; count of bases not matched to a gene: 7. Germline V gene lookup returns CDR1 SGHTA and CDR2 FQGNSA. This CDR3 spans 14 amino acids. CDR3 nucleotides: TGTGCCAGCAGCCAAGACAGGGGGCCGCGCGAGCAGTACTTC. This sequence encodes CASSQDRGPREQYF. The full variable domain, in which reference TRBV7-2 and TRBJ2-7 provide the parts outside the CDR3, is GAGVSQSPSNKVTEKGKDVELRCDPISGHTALYWYRQSLGQGLEFLIYFQGNSAPDKSGLPSDRFSAERTGGSVSTLTIQRTQQEDSAVYLCASSQDRGPREQYFGPGTRLTVT.

The gene calls are TRBV20-1 and TRBJ2-1, with D possibly TRBD2 on 5 matching bases. The CDR3 has 12 amino acids. Trimming stripped 6 bases from V and 8 bases from J, with 14 bases between. Germline assignment: CDR1 DFQATT and CDR2 SNEGSKA (reference sequence). The CDR3 DNA sequence: TGCAGTGCAAAGAGGGAAGTGGATGAGCAGTTCTTC. Encoded protein: CSAKREVDEQFF.

The CDR3 sequence: CASSTKTGSGANVLTF. Written as DNA, the CDR3 is TGTGCCAGCAGTACTAAGACGGGCTCTGGGGCCAACGTCCTGACTTTC. This sequence joins TRBV12-3 or TRBV12-4 and TRBJ2-6; D unclear. Trimming cost V 5 bases and J 0 bases, with 11 bases left between them. The CDR3 spans 16 residues.

The chain is built from TRBV5-4 and TRBJ2-7, with D possibly being TRBD2 (6 bases). V was trimmed by 0 bases and J by 5 bases, leaving 15 bases between them. CDR3 length: 15 residues. The V gene's germline CDR1 is SGHNT and CDR2 YYREEE (reference sequence). The CDR3 sequence is CASSLVGLTPHEQYF. The CDR3 coding sequence is TGTGCCAGCAGCTTGGTTGGACTAACGCCTCACGAGCAGTACTTC. Drawing the rest from reference TRBV5-4 and TRBJ2-7, the complete variable domain is ETGVTQSPTHLIKTRGQQVTLRCSSQSGHNTVSWYQQALGQGPQFIFQYYREEENGRGNFPPRFSGLQFPNYSSELNVNALELDDSALYLCASSLVGLTPHEQYFGPGTRLTVT.

This clonotype was picked up many times. V usage is TRBV10-3 and J usage is TRBJ2-5, with 7 bases lining up with TRBD2. This CDR3 is built from 13 residues. Germline CDR1 is ENHRY and CDR2 is SYGVKD. The junction had 8 bases not matched to a gene; V was cut back by 10 bases and J by 3 bases. The CDR3: CATGHGGEETQYF. For the CDR3, the DNA is TGTGCCACCGGGCATGGGGGGGAAGAGACCCAGTACTTC.

The J gene is TRBJ1-6, the V gene TRBV20-1, with D hard to call. V gave up 3 bases and J gave up 8 bases, with 14 bases separating them. The CDR3 sequence is 14 residues long. CDR1 and CDR2 (germline): DFQATT, SNEGSKA (reference sequence). The CDR3 sequence is CSASPRVQDSPLHF. CDR3 nucleotide sequence: TGCAGTGCTAGCCCCCGGGTTCAGGATTCACCCCTCCACTTT.

The chain uses TRBV12-3 or TRBV12-4 and TRBJ1-1; D remains unclear. The CDR3 is 14 amino acids. V was clipped by 2 bases and J by 5 bases, with 12 bases between them. In nucleotides, the CDR3 is TGTGCCAGCAGTTTAATGGAGGAGTGGACTGAAGCTTTCTTT. The encoded protein is CASSLMEEWTEAFF.

This clonotype was seen only a few times. V is TRBV20-1 and J is TRBJ2-7, with D unresolved. The V end was cut by 6 bases, the J end by 3 bases, with 6 bases between. CDR3 length: 10 residues. CDR1 and CDR2 (germline): DFQATT, SNEGSKA (reference sequence). CDR3 bases: TGCAGTGCCTACGTCTACGAGCAGTACTTC. It is translated as CSAYVYEQYF.

This clonotype was counted a few times. This sequence joins TRBV20-1 and TRBJ2-3; a possible D gene is TRBD1 (5 bases). Germline CDR1 DFQATT, CDR2 SNEGSKA (reference sequence). The CDR3 contains 16 residues. The germline V and J ends were trimmed by 5 bases and 2 bases, with 20 bases remaining between them. The CDR3 bases are TGCAGTGCTCCTCCTCAGGGTTTCATTTCCACAGATACGCAGTATTTT. It encodes CSAPPQGFISTDTQYF.

This clonotype has only a few counts. The V and J genes are TRBV27 and TRBJ2-6; D is ambiguous. With 6 bases removed from V and 3 bases from J, the gap between germline ends came to 15 bases. The CDR3 contains 16 residues. Per the germline V gene, CDR1 is MNHEY and CDR2 is SMNVEV (reference sequence). The CDR3 sequence is CASSPTPYSGANVLTF. In nucleotides, the CDR3 is TGTGCCAGCAGCCCAACTCCCTATAGTGGGGCCAACGTCCTGACTTTC.

Only a few counts were recorded for this clonotype. The CDR3 spells CASSWRLAGSSGTQYF. The CDR3 DNA reads as TGTGCCAGCAGTTGGAGACTAGCGGGGAGTAGCGGTACGCAGTATTTT. The rearrangement links TRBV6-5 to TRBJ2-3; the match to TRBD2 covers 11 bases. V trimming: 4 bases; J trimming: 8 bases; junction bases outside the gene matches: 11. The germline V gene has CDR1 MNHEY and CDR2 SVGAGI. The CDR3 runs 16 residues.

This clonotype was recorded many times. The chain links TRBV4-2 to TRBJ2-4; the match to TRBD2 covers 14 bases. This CDR3 is 20 amino acids long. The trim removed 5 bases at V and 1 base at J, leaving 13 bases unmatched. Looked up from germline, CDR1 is LGHNA and CDR2 is YNFKEQ. CDR3 DNA: TGTGCCAGCAGCTTGCGAGGGGGACTAGCGGGAGATGGGGCCAAAAACATTCAGTACTTC. This codes for CASSLRGGLAGDGAKNIQYF.

The rearrangement links TRBV28 to TRBJ2-6; no definite D call. The CDR3 is made up of 15 amino acids. The V gene lost 2 bases and the J gene lost 2 bases, with 7 bases spanning the gap. Germline V CDR1 and CDR2: MDHEN, SYDVKM. CDR3 coding DNA: TGTGCCAGCAGTTTACCGCTCGCTGGGGCCAACGTCCTGACTTTC. Protein product: CASSLPLAGANVLTF.

The rearrangement joins TRBV13 to TRBJ2-5, with TRBD2 matching over 7 bases. This CDR3 spans 15 amino acids. The ends lost 7 bases at V and 1 base at J; junction bases unmatched: 9. Germline V gives CDR1 PRHDT, CDR2 FYEKMQ (reference sequence). CDR3 in amino acids: CASKGRAGPQETQYF. Written as DNA, the CDR3 is TGTGCCAGCAAGGGCCGAGCGGGGCCCCAAGAGACCCAGTACTTC.

The rearrangement joins TRBV20-1 to TRBJ2-7; possible D gene TRBD2, 7 bases. The CDR3 spans 15 residues. CDR1 and CDR2 from the germline V gene are DFQATT and SNEGSKA (reference sequence). The germline V and J ends were trimmed by 0 bases and 3 bases, with 15 bases remaining between them. CDR3 bases: TGCAGTGCTAGAGATCGGGCGGGGGCAGGCTACGAGCAGTACTTC. Translating gives CSARDRAGAGYEQYF.